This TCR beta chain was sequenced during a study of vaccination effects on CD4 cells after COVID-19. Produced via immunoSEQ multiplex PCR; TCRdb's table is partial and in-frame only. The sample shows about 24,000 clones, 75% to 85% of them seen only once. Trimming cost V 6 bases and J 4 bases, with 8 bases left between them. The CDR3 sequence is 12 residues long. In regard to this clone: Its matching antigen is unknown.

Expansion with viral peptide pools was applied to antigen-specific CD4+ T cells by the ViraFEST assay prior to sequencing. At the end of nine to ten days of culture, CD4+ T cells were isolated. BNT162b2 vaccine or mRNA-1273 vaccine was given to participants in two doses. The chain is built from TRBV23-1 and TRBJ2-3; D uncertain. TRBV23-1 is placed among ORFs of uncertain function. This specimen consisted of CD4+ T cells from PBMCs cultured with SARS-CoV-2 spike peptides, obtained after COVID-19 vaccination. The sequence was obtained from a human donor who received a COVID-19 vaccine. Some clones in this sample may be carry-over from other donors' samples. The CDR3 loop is CASSPYSDTQYF. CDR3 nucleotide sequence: TGCGCCAGCAGCCCCTACTCAGATACGCAGTATTTT.